Shown below are 10 T cell receptor beta chains from a single sample sequenced in a study of T cells after yellow fever vaccination. TCRdb processed the 5' RACE reads anew with MiXCR; each CDR3 protein has one entry. The sample has some 390,000 distinct CDR3 sequences, about 6.2% seen once; the top ten hold approximately 15%. The sequenced sample was PBMCs, obtained 5 days after the yellow fever booster vaccination. These receptors were taken from a young man who received the YFV17D yellow fever vaccine.

The gene calls are TRBV10-3 and TRBJ2-7; possibly TRBD2 for D (6 bases). The CDR3 loop spans 15 amino acids. Germline CDR1 is ENHRY and CDR2 is SYGVKD. Trimming removed 2 bases from V and 7 bases from J, with 18 bases in between. CDR3 region: CAISESAGRVSEQYF. In DNA, the CDR3 is TGTGCCATCAGTGAGAGCGCGGGACGCGTTAGTGAGCAGTACTTC.

This clonotype showed up many times. The chain combines TRBV18 with TRBJ2-3; D is unclear. CDR3 length: 15 amino acids. Germline V gene data show CDR1 as KGHSH and CDR2 as LQKENI. Deletions cut 2 bases from V and 2 bases from J, with 11 bases between. Here the CDR3 reads CASSPRALPTDTQYF. In DNA, the CDR3 is TGTGCCAGCTCACCAAGAGCTTTACCCACAGATACGCAGTATTTT.

The chain carries TRBV7-9 and TRBJ2-7; weak D call: TRBD2 (5 bases). Germline lookup yields CDR1 SEHNR and CDR2 FQNEAQ (reference sequence). The CDR3 runs to 14 residues. V was trimmed by 8 bases and J by 5 bases, leaving 19 bases between them. The CDR3 bases are TGTGCCAGCGCCCCAGGAGGTGGTTTGGACGAGCAGTACTTC. Translating it yields CASAPGGGLDEQYF.

This clonotype was picked up a small number of times. The chain employs TRBV7-9 and TRBJ2-1; D ambiguous. Trimming pared 4 bases from V and 7 bases from J, leaving 8 bases between. Germline-derived CDR1 and CDR2 are SEHNR and FQNEAQ (reference sequence). The CDR3 is 12 residues long. CDR3 bases: TGTGCCAGCAGCTCTTGGAATAATGAGCAGTTCTTC. This gives the protein CASSSWNNEQFF.

This clonotype was found a few times. The chain couples TRBV24-1 to TRBJ2-3; 7 positions agree with TRBD1. This CDR3 has 17 residues. The junction had 8 bases not matched to a gene; V was cut back by 1 base and J by 2 bases. CDR1 KGHDR and CDR2 SFDVKD come from the germline V gene. The CDR3 reads CATSDFRGGQHTDTQYF. The CDR3 region has the DNA TGTGCCACCAGTGATTTTAGAGGGGGACAGCACACAGATACGCAGTATTTT.

This clonotype was seen ten or more times. The chain uses TRBV4-3 and TRBJ2-3; 10 bases are a match to TRBD2. This CDR3 comprises 19 residues. The junction had 13 bases not matched to a gene; V was cut back by 0 bases and J by 4 bases. Germline V gene lookup returns CDR1 LGHNA and CDR2 YSLEER. CDR3 in DNA: TGCGCCAGCAGCCAAGAGGGGTACCAAGCGGGAGGGCCTCCAGATACGCAGTATTTT. Translating it yields CASSQEGYQAGGPPDTQYF.

This clonotype showed up just a few times. The genes are TRBV28 and TRBJ1-6, with a weak D call TRBD1 (5 bases). Germline loops: CDR1 MDHEN, CDR2 SYDVKM. CDR3 length: 15 amino acids. With 7 bases removed from V and 10 bases from J, the gap between germline ends came to 20 bases. The CDR3 reads CASISPAPGNSPLHF. The CDR3 bases are TGTGCCAGCATTTCGCCGGCCCCAGGGAACTCACCCCTCCACTTT.

This clonotype was detected only a few times. The rearrangement joins TRBV7-8 to TRBJ2-5, with D possibly matching TRBD2 (5 bases). Germline CDR1 and CDR2: SGHVS and FQNEAQ. With 5 bases removed from V and 5 bases from J, the gap between germline ends came to 18 bases. The CDR3 extends over 15 amino acids. The chain's CDR3 is CASSVGVGGGETQYF. The CDR3 bases are TGTGCCAGCAGCGTGGGTGTCGGAGGAGGCGAGACCCAGTACTTC.

This clonotype was counted at least ten times. The chain carries TRBV10-2 and TRBJ1-1; no reliable D call. The CDR3 runs 13 residues. Germline loops: CDR1 WSHSY, CDR2 SAAADI. V shed 4 bases and J shed 2 bases, with 8 bases lying between them. The CDR3 here is CASSVWFNTEAFF. CDR3 nucleotides: TGCGCCAGCAGTGTTTGGTTTAACACTGAAGCTTTCTTT.

This clonotype was detected ten times or more. The rearrangement uses TRBV20-1 and TRBJ1-4, with D tentatively TRBD1 (5 bases). The V gene's germline CDR1 is DFQATT and CDR2 SNEGSKA (reference sequence). The CDR3 spans 13 residues. Trimming stripped 5 bases from V and 7 bases from J, with 14 bases between. In nucleotides, the CDR3 is TGCAGTGCTTACAAGGGACTGGGTGAAAAACTGTTTTTT. This encodes CSAYKGLGEKLFF.